The clone carrying this T cell receptor (beta chain) was detected only a few times. This specimen comes from a study of quantifying T cell responses using KT2 cells. Study summary: Reverse transcription used primers in the TCR alpha and beta constant regions.

Germline V gene lookup returns CDR1 SGHRS and CDR2 YFSETQ. Trimming removed 4 bases from V and 2 bases from J, with 11 bases in between. The CDR3 has 14 amino acids. A single-stranded UMI oligo with SP2 sequence was ligated to cDNA 3' ends. First-round PCR used about 4 cycles and beta primers RC1.1 and RC1.2 covering TRBC1 and TRBC2. Each CDR3 protein gets one entry after TCRdb re-called the UMI-ligation and nested PCR reads with MiXCR. The table includes some 50,000 distinct CDR3 sequences, more than 9% detected once. The receptor's source is a human donor. The sample was PBMCs spiked with cells of the T cell clone KT2. This chain joins TRBV5-1 and TRBJ2-3; a weak D match, TRBD1 (6 bases). The CDR3 DNA reads as TGCGCCAGCAGCCCGGACAGAGCCACAGATACGCAGTATTTT. It encodes CASSPDRATDTQYF.